This T cell receptor (beta chain) was sequenced during a study of CD8 T cells in Susac syndrome. After extraction with the RNeasy kit, about 0.5 to 1 ug of the RNA was reverse transcribed using random hexamers. An immunoSEQ multiplex PCR amplified TCR beta CDR3 over 54 Vbeta and 13 Jbeta. TCRdb reprocessed the immunoSEQ multiplex PCR reads with MiXCR, giving one entry per CDR3 protein. The table includes around 200,000 distinct CDR3 sequences, more than 85% detected once. The ends were cut back, 4 bases at V and 4 bases at J, with 13 bases in the middle. This CDR3 has 14 amino acids. From germline, CDR1 is SNHLY and CDR2 FYNNEI. CD8+ and CD4+ T cells from blood underwent TCR beta sequencing, which was carried out in a high-throughput format.

This clonotype was sampled from a human donor with multiple sclerosis. The sequenced sample was CD8+ T cells from PBMCs. The chain has TRBV2 and TRBJ1-1; tentative D call: TRBD1 (5 bases). CDR3 nucleotides: TGTGCCAGCAGTGTCCTCGACCAGGGCACTGAAGCTTTCTTT. It codes for CASSVLDQGTEAFF.